This passage covers 22 T cell receptor beta chains from one sample sequenced in a study of chemoradiotherapy in HPV16-positive cancers. Produced via immunoSEQ multiplex PCR; TCRdb's table is partial and in-frame only. Found here are over 10,000 clones, 60% to 80% of them singletons; the top ten hold about 1.4%. This material was obtained from a patient who underwent chemoradiotherapy. These receptors were collected from a human donor with HPV-associated anogenital cancer.

The chain recombines TRBV2 with TRBJ2-7; the D is unclear. V lost 8 bases and J 4 bases, leaving 9 bases between the germline ends. In germline, CDR1 is SNHLY, CDR2 FYNNEI. The CDR3 is made up of 11 amino acids. CDR3 in amino acids: CASYDRYEQYF. The CDR3 nucleotides read TGTGCCAGCTACGACCGTTACGAGCAGTACTTC.

The rearrangement links TRBV5-4 to TRBJ2-4; no clear D. This CDR3 spans 14 amino acids. Germline assignment: CDR1 SGHNT and CDR2 YYREEE (reference sequence). V lost 3 bases to trimming and J lost 7 bases, with 14 bases between them. The CDR3 region has the DNA TGTGCCAGCAGCTCCTCGGATGTGGGGAACATTCAGTACTTC. Translated, it gives CASSSSDVGNIQYF.

V gene TRBV6-5 combines with J gene TRBJ2-5; D is ambiguous. The tail of the sequence fits TRBJ2-7 better, so the J call may be wrong. CDR1 and CDR2 from the germline V gene are MNHEY and SVGAGI. This CDR3 contains 10 residues. Written as DNA, the CDR3 is TGTGCCAGCCAGCCCTACGAGCAGTACTTC. Its protein product is CASQPYEQYF.

The genes are TRBV19 and TRBJ2-7; D not resolved. The CDR3 covers 13 residues. The V gene lost 0 bases and the J gene lost 1 base, with 4 bases spanning the gap. Germline V CDR1 and CDR2: LNHDA, SQIVND (reference sequence). The CDR3 DNA reads TGTGCCAGTAGTATAGATGGGTCCTACGAGCAGTACTTC. Its translation: CASSIDGSYEQYF.

The chain joins TRBV11-1 to TRBJ2-5, with 10 bases identical to TRBD1. CDR1 and CDR2 from the germline V gene are SGHAT and FQDESV (reference sequence). This CDR3 is 14 amino acids long. V dropped 5 bases and J dropped 4; count of bases not matched to a gene: 4. The DNA for the CDR3 is TGTGCCAGCAGCCCGGGGGACAGGGGAGAGACCCAGTACTTC. Translated, it gives CASSPGDRGETQYF.

This chain connects TRBV6-6 to TRBJ1-2; D uncertain. This CDR3 region has 15 residues. The germline gives CDR1 MNHNY, CDR2 SVGAGI (reference sequence). V was shortened by 0 bases and J by 1 base, with 9 bases between the two germline ends. The CDR3 reads CASSYSKGSNYGYTF. The CDR3 DNA reads as TGTGCCAGCAGTTACTCGAAGGGCAGTAACTATGGCTACACCTTC.

The chain is built from TRBV11-2 and TRBJ1-1, with D possibly TRBD1 on 5 matching bases. This CDR3 is built from 14 residues. Germline V gene lookup returns CDR1 SGHAT and CDR2 FQNNGV. V lost 6 bases to trimming and J lost 1 base, with 12 bases between them. This CDR3 reads CASSKGGGNTEAFF. The CDR3, as DNA: TGTGCCAGCAGTAAAGGTGGGGGGAACACTGAAGCTTTCTTT.

V usage is TRBV7-9 and J usage is TRBJ1-5; TRBD1 is a possible D gene (6 bases). The germline V gene has CDR1 SEHNR and CDR2 FQNEAQ (reference sequence). The CDR3 is 15 residues long. V lost 0 bases, J lost 4 bases, and 10 bases lay in between. The CDR3 spells CASSLAGGENQPQHF. The CDR3, as DNA: TGTGCCAGCAGCTTAGCAGGGGGGGAAAATCAGCCCCAGCATTTT.

The chain recombines TRBV5-1 with TRBJ2-7; TRBD2 aligns across 13 bases. The CDR3 is made up of 17 amino acids. The junction had 8 bases not matched to a gene; V was cut back by 3 bases and J by 2 bases. In germline, CDR1 is SGHRS, CDR2 YFSETQ. CDR3 nucleotide sequence: TGCGCCAGCAGCTCCCCGACTAGCGGGGGGTGGACCTACGAGCAGTACTTC. This sequence encodes CASSSPTSGGWTYEQYF.

The gene calls are TRBV7-6 and TRBJ1-5; D gene uncertain. Between the trimmed V and J ends, which lost 3 bases and 7 bases, there was a span of 13 bases. The CDR3 is made up of 14 amino acids. The germline V gene has CDR1 SGHVS and CDR2 FNYEAQ. CDR3: CASSLGPQGQPQHF. The DNA for the CDR3 is TGTGCCAGCAGCTTGGGTCCACAAGGGCAGCCCCAGCATTTT.

A single count supports this clone. The V call is TRBV15, the J call TRBJ2-6; either TRBD1 or TRBD2 may supply D (5 bases each). Germline V lookup: CDR1 LNHNV, CDR2 YYDKDF (reference sequence). V lost 5 bases and J 0 bases, leaving 14 bases between the germline ends. This CDR3 has 17 amino acids. CDR3 sequence: CATSVGTLNSGANVLTF. The CDR3 DNA reads TGTGCCACCAGCGTAGGGACGCTGAACTCTGGGGCCAACGTCCTGACTTTC.

This sequence joins TRBV19 and TRBJ2-3; D is possibly TRBD2 (5 bases). CDR3 length equals 15 residues. The V gene lost 3 bases and the J gene lost 1 base, with 11 bases spanning the gap. Germline V gene data show CDR1 as LNHDA and CDR2 as SQIVND (reference sequence). The CDR3 region has the DNA TGTGCCAGTAGTATCGCAAGCGGCGGCACAGATACGCAGTATTTT. It specifies CASSIASGGTDTQYF. Full variable domain (rest looked up from reference TRBV19 and TRBJ2-3): DGGITQSPKYLFRKEGQNVTLSCEQNLNHDAMYWYRQDPGQGLRLIYYSQIVNDFQKGDIAEGYSVSREKKESFPLTVTSAQKNPTAFYLCASSIASGGTDTQYFGPGTRLTVL.

The chain is built from TRBV19 and TRBJ1-2; the match to TRBD1 covers 7 bases. There are 14 residues in the CDR3. Germline V gives CDR1 LNHDA, CDR2 SQIVND (reference sequence). With V trimmed by 5 bases and J by 4 bases, 7 bases remained unmatched. CDR3 loop: CASSDKGAVYGYTF. For the CDR3, the DNA is TGTGCCAGTAGTGATAAGGGGGCTGTCTATGGCTACACCTTC.

This rearrangement joins TRBV10-3 to TRBJ2-1, with 10 bases matching TRBD2. This CDR3 has 19 amino acids. The V and J ends lost 5 bases and 3 bases, in that order; junction bases with no gene match: 16. Germline V gene lookup returns CDR1 ENHRY and CDR2 SYGVKD. The CDR3 sequence: CAISSGGATVKAGYNEQFF. The CDR3 DNA sequence: TGTGCCATCAGTAGCGGGGGGGCAACGGTTAAAGCGGGCTACAATGAGCAGTTCTTC.

The chain carries TRBV27 and TRBJ2-7, with 8 bases lining up with TRBD2. This CDR3 region has 14 residues. CDR1 MNHEY and CDR2 SMNVEV come from the germline V gene (reference sequence). V trimming: 6 bases; J trimming: 2 bases; junction bases outside the gene matches: 6. CDR3 sequence (DNA): TGTGCCAGCAGGGTTAGCGGGAACCCCTACGAGCAGTACTTC. Amino acid sequence: CASRVSGNPYEQYF.

The chain has TRBV4-2 and TRBJ1-1, with 8 bases matching TRBD1. J gave up 11 bases and V 5 bases, and 10 bases lay outside the gene matches. The length of the CDR3 is 13 residues. CDR1 and CDR2 from the germline V gene are LGHNA and YNFKEQ. The CDR3 sequence is CASSISTGAGAFF. In nucleotides, the CDR3 is TGTGCCAGCAGCATTTCGACAGGGGCTGGGGCTTTCTTT.

The chain joins TRBV7-2 to TRBJ2-3, with TRBD2 identical over 7 bases. With 3 bases clipped from V and 0 bases from J, the junction kept 6 bases outside the gene matches. Germline CDR1 is SGHTA and CDR2 is FQGNSA. CDR3 length: 16 amino acids. The CDR3 reads CASSFPAGESTDTQYF. DNA for the CDR3: TGTGCCAGCAGCTTCCCCGCGGGGGAAAGCACAGATACGCAGTATTTT.

The V gene is TRBV6-6, the J gene TRBJ2-7; TRBD2 aligns across 7 bases. Germline V CDR1 and CDR2: MNHNY, SVGAGI (reference sequence). The CDR3 runs to 12 residues. With V trimmed by 8 bases and J by 4 bases, 5 bases remained unmatched. CDR3 in amino acids: CASGGGIYEQYF. DNA of the CDR3: TGTGCCAGCGGGGGGGGTATATACGAGCAGTACTTC.

CDR3 protein: CASSLRQEGQPQHF. DNA of the CDR3: TGTGCCAGCAGCCTAAGACAGGAAGGTCAGCCCCAGCATTTT. The chain carries TRBV7-2 and TRBJ1-5; D possibly corresponds to TRBD1 (6 bases). Germline assignment: CDR1 SGHTA and CDR2 FQGNSA. V lost 5 bases, J lost 6 bases, and 14 bases lay in between. The CDR3 is 14 residues long.

The V and J genes are TRBV5-1 and TRBJ1-1; D possibly corresponds to TRBD1 (5 bases). The CDR3 contains 13 residues. Looked up from germline, CDR1 is SGHRS and CDR2 is YFSETQ. The germline V and J ends were trimmed by 5 bases and 5 bases, with 13 bases remaining between them. The CDR3 DNA reads as TGCGCCAGCAGGTGGGGGGTTGGTACTGAAGCTTTCTTT. Amino acid sequence: CASRWGVGTEAFF.

This sequence joins TRBV4-2 and TRBJ1-4; D is ambiguous. The ends were cut back, 0 bases at V and 11 bases at J, with 13 bases in the middle. The germline V gene has CDR1 LGHNA and CDR2 YNFKEQ. CDR3 length: 14 amino acids. This CDR3 reads CASSQDLLQFKLFF. The CDR3 DNA reads as TGTGCCAGCAGCCAAGATCTTCTACAGTTCAAACTGTTTTTT.

This sequence joins TRBV5-8 and TRBJ1-2; D ambiguous. The CDR3 runs to 14 residues. V was pared by 1 base and J by 4 bases, with 11 bases between. In germline, CDR1 is SGHTS, CDR2 YDEGEE. CDR3 DNA: TGTGCCAGCAGCTTGTCACGACAAATCTATGGCTACACCTTC. It translates to CASSLSRQIYGYTF.